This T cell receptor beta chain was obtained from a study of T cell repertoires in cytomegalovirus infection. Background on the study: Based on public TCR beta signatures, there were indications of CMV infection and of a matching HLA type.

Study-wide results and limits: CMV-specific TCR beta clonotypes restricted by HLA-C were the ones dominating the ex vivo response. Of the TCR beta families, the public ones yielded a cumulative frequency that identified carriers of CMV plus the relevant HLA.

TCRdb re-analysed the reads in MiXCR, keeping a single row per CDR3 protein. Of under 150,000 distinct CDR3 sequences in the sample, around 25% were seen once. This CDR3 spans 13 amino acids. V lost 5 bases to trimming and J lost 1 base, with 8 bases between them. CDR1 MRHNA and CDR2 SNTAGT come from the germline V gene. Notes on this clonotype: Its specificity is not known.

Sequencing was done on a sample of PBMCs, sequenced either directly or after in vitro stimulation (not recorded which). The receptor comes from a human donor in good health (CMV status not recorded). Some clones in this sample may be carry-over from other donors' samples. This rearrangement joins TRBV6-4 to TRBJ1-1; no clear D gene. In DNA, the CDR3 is TGTGCCAGCAGTCGGGTGAGGAACACTGAAGCTTTCTTT. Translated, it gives CASSRVRNTEAFF.